Below, 3 T cell receptor beta chains from the same sample are listed, as sequenced in a study of T-cell memory formation after mild COVID-19. TCRdb reprocessed the 5' RACE reads with MiXCR, giving one entry per CDR3 protein. The data contain around 390,000 distinct CDR3 sequences, around a sixth of them singletons. The specimen was PBMCs or a T cell subset sorted from them (not recorded which). These receptors originate from a man aged 18 to 30 who had mild COVID-19 (a few samples of this study predate the infection). Cell type and time point are not known.

The chain employs TRBV5-5 and TRBJ2-7; TRBD1 aligns across 7 bases. The trim removed 3 bases at V and 0 bases at J, leaving 6 bases unmatched. The CDR3 is 15 residues long. In germline, CDR1 is SGHKS, CDR2 YYEKEE (reference sequence). CDR3 in DNA: TGTGCCAGCAGCTCGACAGGGATGAGCTCCTACGAGCAGTACGTC. As protein: CASSSTGMSSYEQYV.

The rearrangement joins TRBV20-1 to TRBJ2-1, with 12 bases that match TRBD2. The length of the CDR3 is 14 residues. Per the germline V gene, CDR1 is DFQATT and CDR2 is SNEGSKA (reference sequence). The V and J ends lost 6 bases and 4 bases, in that order; junction bases with no gene match: 4. CDR3 region: CSALLAGGYNEQFF. The CDR3 region has the DNA TGCAGTGCGCTACTAGCGGGGGGTTACAATGAGCAGTTCTTC.

The chain combines TRBV28 with TRBJ1-3; no clear D gene. Between the trimmed V and J ends, which lost 6 bases and 2 bases, there was a span of 11 bases. Germline loops: CDR1 MDHEN, CDR2 SYDVKM. This CDR3 is built from 14 residues. The CDR3 DNA reads TGTGCCAGCAGACATATCCGGGCTGGAAACACCATATATTTT. This translates into CASRHIRAGNTIYF.